The clone carrying this T cell receptor beta chain occurred once. These data belong to a study of blood T cell repertoires in COVID-19. Sequencing used immunoSEQ multiplex PCR; TCRdb keeps in-frame clones, though not all of them. The sample has under 300,000 clones; 89% are singletons. V was cut by 5 bases and J by 3 bases, with 17 bases left in between. CDR1 and CDR2 (germline): SGHVS, FQNEAQ. This CDR3 comprises 16 residues. The material sequenced was peripheral blood. The chain carries TRBV7-8 and TRBJ1-5; perhaps TRBD1 as D (6 bases). This TCR derives from a man aged 50-60 years with acute or convalescent COVID-19. This CDR3 is CASSLLGQGINQPQHF. CDR3 DNA sequence: TGTGCCAGCAGCCTGTTAGGGCAGGGGATCAATCAGCCCCAGCATTTT.